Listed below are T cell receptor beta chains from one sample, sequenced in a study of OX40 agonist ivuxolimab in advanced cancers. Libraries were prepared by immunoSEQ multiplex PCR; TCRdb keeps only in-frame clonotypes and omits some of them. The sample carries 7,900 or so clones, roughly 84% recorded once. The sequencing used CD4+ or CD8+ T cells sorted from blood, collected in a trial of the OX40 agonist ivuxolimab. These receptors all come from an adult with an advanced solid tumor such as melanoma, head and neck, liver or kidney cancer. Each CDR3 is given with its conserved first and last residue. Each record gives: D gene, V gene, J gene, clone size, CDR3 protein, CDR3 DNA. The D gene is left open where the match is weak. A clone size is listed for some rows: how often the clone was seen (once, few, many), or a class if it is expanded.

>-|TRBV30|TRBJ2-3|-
CAWSLWSTDTQYF
TGTGCCTGGAGTCTTTGGAGCACAGATACGCAGTATTTT
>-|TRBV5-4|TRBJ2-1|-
CASSLVAGPNNEQFF
TGTGCCAGCAGCTTGGTGGCAGGCCCAAACAATGAGCAGTTCTTC
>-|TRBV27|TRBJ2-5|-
CASSYGGETQYF
TGTGCCAGCAGTTACGGTGGAGAGACCCAGTACTTC
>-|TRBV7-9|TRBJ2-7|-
CASSLSVDYEQYF
TGTGCCAGCAGCTTAAGCGTTGACTACGAGCAGTACTTC
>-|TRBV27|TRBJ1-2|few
CASSLTKGGYTF
TGTGCCAGCAGTTTAACCAAAGGGGGCTACACCTTC
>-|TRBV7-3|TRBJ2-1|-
CASGVALGNEQFF
TGTGCCAGCGGGGTAGCGCTCGGTAATGAGCAGTTCTTC
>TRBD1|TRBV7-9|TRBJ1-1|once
CASSSPRDSEAFF
TGTGCCAGCAGCTCCCCCCGGGACAGCGAAGCTTTCTTT
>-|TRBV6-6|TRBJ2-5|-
CASSYGGGTQETQYF
TGTGCCAGCAGTTACGGGGGCGGTACCCAAGAGACCCAGTACTTC
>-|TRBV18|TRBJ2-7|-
CASSPAYEQYF
TGTGCCAGCTCACCCGCCTACGAGCAGTACTTC
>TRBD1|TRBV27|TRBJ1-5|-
CASSPWGQINSNQPQHF
TGTGCCAGCAGCCCCTGGGGACAGATAAATAGCAATCAGCCCCAGCATTTT
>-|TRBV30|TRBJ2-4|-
CAWSGLPSRSGAGIQYF
TGTGCCTGGAGTGGTCTACCCAGCAGGTCGGGAGCAGGCATTCAGTACTTC
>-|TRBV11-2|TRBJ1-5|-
CASSLAVGQPQHF
TGTGCCAGCAGCTTAGCAGTGGGTCAGCCCCAGCATTTT
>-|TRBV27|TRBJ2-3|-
CASSLGGRTDTQYF
TGTGCCAGCAGCTTGGGGGGTCGCACAGATACGCAGTATTTT
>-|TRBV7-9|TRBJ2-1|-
CASSPHGGQVSYNEQFF
TGTGCCAGCAGCCCACATGGGGGACAAGTTTCCTACAATGAGCAGTTCTTC
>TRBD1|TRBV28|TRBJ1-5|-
CASRDRVTNQPQHF
TGTGCCAGCAGGGACAGGGTAACCAATCAGCCCCAGCATTTT
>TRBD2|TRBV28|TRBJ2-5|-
CASRPPGGRVETQYF
TGTGCCAGCAGACCTCCGGGGGGGCGTGTAGAGACCCAGTACTTC
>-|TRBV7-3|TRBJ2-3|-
CASSPHRKPGSDTQYF
TGTGCCAGCAGCCCCCATCGTAAGCCAGGGTCAGATACGCAGTATTTT
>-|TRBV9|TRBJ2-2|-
CASSVQYRNGELFF
TGTGCCAGCAGCGTACAATACCGGAACGGGGAGCTGTTTTTT
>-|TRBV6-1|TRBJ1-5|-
CASYYGPAGHQPQHF
TGTGCCAGCTACTACGGGCCGGCGGGGCATCAGCCCCAGCATTTT
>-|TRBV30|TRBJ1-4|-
CAWSVVSQNEKLFF
TGTGCCTGGAGTGTGGTCAGTCAAAATGAAAAACTGTTTTTT
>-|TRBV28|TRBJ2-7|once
CASSLQVSYEQYF
TGTGCCAGCAGTCTACAGGTCTCCTACGAGCAGTACTTC
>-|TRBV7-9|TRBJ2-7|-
CASRDQGSYEQYF
TGTGCCAGCAGAGATCAGGGTTCCTACGAGCAGTACTTC
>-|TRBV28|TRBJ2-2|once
CASSPNTRELFF
TGTGCCAGCAGCCCTAATACCAGGGAGCTGTTTTTT
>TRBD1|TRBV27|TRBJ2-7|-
CASSLSTGYPYEQYF
TGTGCCAGCAGTTTATCGACAGGGTACCCCTACGAGCAGTACTTC
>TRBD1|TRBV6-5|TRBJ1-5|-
CASSDRVFQPQHF
TGTGCCAGCAGTGACAGGGTTTTTCAGCCCCAGCATTTT
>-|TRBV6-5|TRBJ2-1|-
CASTPAGTNEQFF
TGTGCCAGCACCCCAGCGGGGACAAATGAGCAGTTCTTC
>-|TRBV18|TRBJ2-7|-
CASSQDSSYEQYF
TGTGCCAGCTCACAGGACAGTTCCTACGAGCAGTACTTC
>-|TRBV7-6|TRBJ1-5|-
CASSTGANQPQHF
TGTGCCAGCAGCACGGGGGCGAATCAGCCCCAGCATTTT
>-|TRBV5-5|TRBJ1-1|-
CASTAGAWTEAFF
TGTGCCAGTACGGCGGGGGCTTGGACTGAAGCTTTCTTT
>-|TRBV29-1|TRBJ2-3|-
CSVGSMGATDTQYF
TGCAGCGTTGGGTCGATGGGAGCCACAGATACGCAGTATTTT
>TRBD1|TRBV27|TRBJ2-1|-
CASRTGTVNEQFF
TGTGCCAGCAGGACCGGGACAGTCAATGAGCAGTTCTTC
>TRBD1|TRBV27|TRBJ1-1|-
CASSLEGTGATEAFF
TGTGCCAGCAGTTTAGAGGGGACAGGGGCCACTGAAGCTTTCTTT
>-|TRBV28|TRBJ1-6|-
CASGLEQPLHF
TGTGCCAGCGGCCTTGAGCAACCCCTCCACTTT
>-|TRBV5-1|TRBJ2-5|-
CASSLADAYQETQYF
TGCGCCAGCAGCTTGGCCGATGCGTACCAAGAGACCCAGTACTTC
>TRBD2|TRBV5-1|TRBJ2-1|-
CASSLSSGRMGYNEQFF
TGCGCCAGCAGCTTGTCCAGCGGGAGAATGGGTTACAATGAGCAGTTCTTC
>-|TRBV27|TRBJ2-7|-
CASSLQGLEQYF
TGTGCCAGCAGTTTACAGGGCCTAGAGCAGTACTTC
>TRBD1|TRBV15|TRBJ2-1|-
CATSRDRDSSYNEQFF
TGTGCCACCAGCAGAGATCGGGACAGCTCCTACAATGAGCAGTTCTTC
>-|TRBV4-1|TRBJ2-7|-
CASSQFLAYEQYF
TGCGCCAGCAGCCAATTCTTAGCCTACGAGCAGTACTTC
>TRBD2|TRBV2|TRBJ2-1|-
CAMAGESYNEQFF
TGTGCCATGGCGGGGGAGTCCTACAATGAGCAGTTCTTC
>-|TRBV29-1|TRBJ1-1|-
CSVRVNTEAFF
TGCAGCGTTAGGGTGAACACTGAAGCTTTCTTT
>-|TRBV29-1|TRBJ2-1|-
CSVEDQPSDNEQFF
TGCAGCGTTGAAGATCAGCCGTCCGACAATGAGCAGTTCTTC
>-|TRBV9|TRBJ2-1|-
CASSVGVAVSYNEQFF
TGTGCCAGCAGCGTAGGGGTAGCGGTCTCCTACAATGAGCAGTTCTTC
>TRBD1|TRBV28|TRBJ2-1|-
CASRREQGAHNEQFF
TGTGCCAGCAGAAGGGAACAGGGGGCTCACAATGAGCAGTTCTTC
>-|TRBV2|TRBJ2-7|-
CASNRRYGEQYF
TGTGCCAGCAACCGACGTTATGGGGAGCAGTACTTC
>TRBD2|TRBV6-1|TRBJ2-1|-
CASSAFDTSGVKDEQFF
TGTGCCAGCAGTGCCTTTGATACGAGCGGGGTGAAGGATGAGCAGTTCTTC
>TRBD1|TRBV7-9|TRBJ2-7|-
CASSAPGQGAYEQYF
TGTGCCAGCAGCGCACCGGGACAGGGGGCGTACGAGCAGTACTTC
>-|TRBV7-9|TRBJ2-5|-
CASRNEGGETQYF
TGTGCCAGCAGAAATGAGGGGGGAGAGACCCAGTACTTC
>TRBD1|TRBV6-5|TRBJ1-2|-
CASSYSGQGIGYTF
TGTGCCAGCAGTTACTCCGGACAGGGGATTGGCTACACCTTC